The 32 T cell receptor beta chains below were found in one sample sequenced in a study of vaccination and CD4 T cells after COVID-19. Their recognized antigens are unknown. At the Johns Hopkins FTIC core, DNA taken from cultured CD4+ T cells was sequenced by way of the Oncomine TCR Beta short-read assay. TCRdb itself ran the PCR reads through MiXCR, one entry per CDR3 protein. The repertoire holds fewer than 13,000 distinct CDR3 sequences, with 55% to 60% as singletons. Treatment meaning: approximately 9-day PBMC culture with coronavirus spike peptide pools or control peptides (ViraFEST assay). What was sequenced was CD4+ T cells from blood, cultured in vitro. The receptors were sampled from a human donor who had recovered from COVID-19.

Only a few counts were recorded for this clonotype. The J gene is TRBJ1-2, the V gene TRBV20-1; D not resolved. V shed 0 bases and J shed 5 bases, with 16 bases lying between them. Germline loops: CDR1 DFQATT, CDR2 SNEGSKA (reference sequence). The CDR3 length is 15 residues. The CDR3 DNA reads TGCAGTGCTAGAGATTACCTAGGGCAGGCGTATGGCTACACCTTC. This codes for CSARDYLGQAYGYTF.

A few counts support this clonotype. This chain uses TRBV30 with TRBJ2-7, with 7 nucleotides matching TRBD1. The CDR3 is 15 amino acids. Germline V gene data show CDR1 as GTSNPN and CDR2 as SVGIG (reference sequence). The V gene end was trimmed by 0 bases and the J gene end by 3 bases; junction bases not matched to a gene: 8. The CDR3 sequence: CAWSVHSGQYYEQYF. Written as DNA, the CDR3 is TGTGCCTGGAGTGTACATTCGGGACAGTACTACGAGCAGTACTTC.

The chain joins TRBV12-3 or TRBV12-4 to TRBJ1-2; D uncertain. The V end lost 0 bases, the J end lost 5 bases, and 22 bases lay between the germline ends. The CDR3 has 18 residues. CDR3 loop: CASSLAFPHAGSVYGYTF. DNA for the CDR3: TGTGCCAGCAGTTTAGCGTTCCCACATGCGGGGTCGGTATATGGCTACACCTTC.

This chain connects TRBV7-9 to TRBJ1-2, with TRBD1 as a possible D gene (5 bases). This CDR3 is built from 13 residues. Per the germline V gene, CDR1 is SEHNR and CDR2 is FQNEAQ (reference sequence). The ends were cut back, 8 bases at V and 5 bases at J, with 15 bases in the middle. The CDR3 here is CASGTTGRYGYTF. CDR3 bases: TGTGCCAGCGGCACGACGGGGCGTTATGGCTACACCTTC.

The chain uses TRBV20-1 and TRBJ2-3, with TRBD1 as a possible D gene (5 bases). This CDR3 is 15 amino acids long. Germline CDR1 DFQATT, CDR2 SNEGSKA (reference sequence). The V and J ends lost 6 bases and 0 bases respectively, with 16 bases between them. CDR3: CSATGRVTSTDTQYF. CDR3 DNA sequence: TGCAGTGCGACCGGCAGGGTAACTAGCACAGATACGCAGTATTTT.

The chain carries TRBV6-1 and TRBJ2-2, with 7 bases fitting TRBD2. The CDR3 runs to 16 residues. Germline CDR1 MNHNS, CDR2 SASEGT. The ends lost 6 bases at V and 6 bases at J; junction bases unmatched: 13. This CDR3 reads CASSRKSSGHPGELFF. In DNA, the CDR3 is TGTGCCAGCAGCCGCAAATCTAGCGGCCACCCCGGGGAGCTGTTTTTT.

The count of this clonotype is one. The rearrangement links TRBV2 to TRBJ1-2; 7 nucleotides line up with TRBD1. The V gene end was trimmed by 6 bases and the J gene end by 5 bases; junction bases not matched to a gene: 6. CDR1 is SNHLY and CDR2 is FYNNEI in the germline V gene. This CDR3 comprises 13 residues. The CDR3 nucleotides read TGTGCCAGCAGGGGCCAGGGGGTGTATGGCTACACCTTC. Its protein product is CASRGQGVYGYTF.

This chain links TRBV7-9 with TRBJ1-1; D is perhaps TRBD1 (6 bases). The germline CDR1 and CDR2 sequences are SEHNR and FQNEAQ (reference sequence). The length of the CDR3 is 14 residues. The V end lost 5 bases, the J end lost 1 base, and 11 bases lay between the germline ends. CDR3 nucleotides: TGTGCCAGCAGCCCCCGGGGACAGAACACTGAAGCTTTCTTT. Translating it yields CASSPRGQNTEAFF.

The chain employs TRBV6-1 and TRBJ1-1; 7 bases fit TRBD1. The CDR3 is made up of 16 amino acids. The V gene end was trimmed by 8 bases and the J gene end by 3 bases; junction bases not matched to a gene: 15. CDR1 and CDR2 (germline): MNHNS, SASEGT. The CDR3 DNA sequence: TGTGCCAGCGATGAGATTGTAGGGGGCCCGTACACTGAAGCTTTCTTT. This sequence encodes CASDEIVGGPYTEAFF.

This sequence joins TRBV19 and TRBJ1-1, with D possibly being TRBD1 (6 bases). The CDR3 covers 13 residues. V was trimmed by 0 bases and J by 5 bases, leaving 7 bases between them. The V gene's germline CDR1 is LNHDA and CDR2 SQIVND (reference sequence). The CDR3 spells CASSIDQGTEAFF. The DNA for the CDR3 is TGTGCCAGTAGTATAGATCAGGGGACTGAAGCTTTCTTT. The whole variable domain, filled in from reference TRBV19 and TRBJ1-1, reads DGGITQSPKYLFRKEGQNVTLSCEQNLNHDAMYWYRQDPGQGLRLIYYSQIVNDFQKGDIAEGYSVSREKKESFPLTVTSAQKNPTAFYLCASSIDQGTEAFFGQGTRLTVV.

Note on this clonotype: With a much larger clone just one base away, this may be a read error. The chain employs TRBV7-9 and TRBJ2-1; D gene unclear. V was cut by 1 base and J by 6 bases, with 10 bases left in between. The CDR3 loop spans 14 amino acids. CDR1 and CDR2 from the germline V gene are SEHNR and FQNEAQ (reference sequence). CDR3 amino acids: CASSLGLRGNEQFF. The CDR3 region has the DNA TGTGCCAGCAGCTTAGGACTTCGAGGCAATGAGCAGTTCTTC.

V usage is TRBV15 and J usage is TRBJ2-7; D possibly matches TRBD1 or TRBD2 (6 bases each). Germline lookup yields CDR1 LNHNV and CDR2 YYDKDF (reference sequence). Trimming removed 2 bases at V and 4 bases at J, with 18 bases between. The CDR3 is 16 amino acids. The CDR3 nucleotides read TGTGCCACCAGCAGATCCTGGGGGGCGCGTGGTTACGAGCAGTACTTC. Its protein is CATSRSWGARGYEQYF.

The chain recombines TRBV6-2 or TRBV6-3 with TRBJ2-7; weak D call: TRBD2 (6 bases). Trimming removed 2 bases at V and 4 bases at J, with 15 bases between. Germline CDR1 reads MNHEY; CDR2 reads SVGEGT. There are 15 residues in the CDR3. CDR3 amino acids: CASSYQTAGRYEQYF. CDR3 DNA sequence: TGTGCCAGCAGTTACCAGACAGCGGGTCGGTACGAGCAGTACTTC.

The gene calls are TRBV25-1 and TRBJ2-2; D remains unclear. Trimming took 6 bases from V and 6 from J, leaving 17 bases between them. CDR1 and CDR2 from the germline V gene are MGHDK and SYGVNS. This CDR3 region has 15 residues. Here the CDR3 DNA reads TGTGCCAGCAGCCCCGTAGGAAGAGGAGCCGGGGAGCTGTTTTTT. Translation: CASSPVGRGAGELFF.

The count of this clonotype is one. This chain links TRBV3-1 with TRBJ2-7; D is unresolved. CDR3 length equals 12 residues. Per the germline V gene, CDR1 is LGHDT and CDR2 is YNNKEL (reference sequence). Trimming removed 1 base from V and 5 bases from J, with 6 bases in between. The CDR3 sequence: CASSQVLHEQYF. As DNA, the CDR3 is TGTGCCAGCAGCCAAGTATTGCACGAGCAGTACTTC.

This clonotype appeared a few times. CDR3 coding DNA: TGTGCCAGTAGTATCCCAGGGGTGGACACCATATATTTT. It translates to CASSIPGVDTIYF. The V and J genes are TRBV19 and TRBJ1-3, with D possibly TRBD1 on 6 matching bases. V was cut by 3 bases and J by 8 bases, with 11 bases left in between. Germline V gene data show CDR1 as LNHDA and CDR2 as SQIVND (reference sequence). The CDR3 is 13 residues long.

This clonotype was found a few times. This chain links TRBV7-9 with TRBJ1-5; D is undetermined. Germline V CDR1 and CDR2: SEHNR, FQNEAQ (reference sequence). With 1 base removed from V and 3 bases from J, the gap between germline ends came to 4 bases. The CDR3 contains 13 residues. DNA of the CDR3: TGTGCCAGCAGCTTAGACCCCAATCAGCCCCAGCATTTT. This sequence encodes CASSLDPNQPQHF.

The rearrangement joins TRBV27 to TRBJ1-6, with D tentatively TRBD1 (5 bases). Germline CDR1 is MNHEY and CDR2 is SMNVEV (reference sequence). The germline V and J ends were trimmed by 0 bases and 2 bases, with 23 bases remaining between them. The length of the CDR3 is 21 residues. CDR3 region: CASSLSTPRAGPDPYNSPLHF. For the CDR3, the DNA is TGTGCCAGCAGTTTATCGACCCCCAGGGCAGGACCCGACCCCTATAATTCACCCCTCCACTTT.

This clonotype was counted a single time. The chain carries TRBV11-3 and TRBJ2-5, with 7 positions matching TRBD2. Germline V gene sequence: CDR1 SGHNT, CDR2 YENEEA. V lost 4 bases to trimming and J lost 5 bases; unmatched junction nucleotides: 25. There are 20 residues in the CDR3. The CDR3 sequence is CASSSLTLGSWGGIGETQYF. For the CDR3, the DNA is TGTGCCAGCAGCTCCCTCACCTTGGGCAGTTGGGGGGGGATCGGGGAGACCCAGTACTTC.

The CDR3 loop is CAISAGDGETQYF. In nucleotides, the CDR3 is TGTGCCATCAGTGCTGGGGATGGAGAGACCCAGTACTTC. This chain joins TRBV10-3 and TRBJ2-5, with D unresolved. The germline gives CDR1 ENHRY, CDR2 SYGVKD. Between the trimmed V and J ends, which lost 4 bases and 4 bases, there was a span of 10 bases. This CDR3 has 13 amino acids.

This clonotype came up a few times. This rearrangement joins TRBV7-8 to TRBJ2-1; the D is unclear. Germline V gives CDR1 SGHVS, CDR2 FQNEAQ. The CDR3 extends over 16 amino acids. V was trimmed by 5 bases and J by 0 bases, leaving 14 bases between them. The CDR3 spells CASSLGPSSSYNEQFF. In nucleotides, the CDR3 is TGTGCCAGCAGCCTAGGTCCTTCTAGCTCCTACAATGAGCAGTTCTTC.

The sample holds a few counts of this clonotype. The chain employs TRBV20-1 and TRBJ2-3; 10 bases are shared with TRBD2. The CDR3 totals 15 residues. Germline assignment: CDR1 DFQATT and CDR2 SNEGSKA (reference sequence). The ends lost 4 bases at V and 2 bases at J; junction bases unmatched: 6. CDR3 sequence reads: CSATERGGYTDTQYF. CDR3 DNA sequence: TGCAGTGCTACGGAGCGGGGGGGCTACACAGATACGCAGTATTTT.

Written as DNA, the CDR3 is TGCGCCAGCAGCCAAGATTCGGGGTGGGCAACGGAGACCCAGTACTTC. This sequence encodes CASSQDSGWATETQYF. V gene TRBV4-1 combines with J gene TRBJ2-5; possible D gene TRBD2, 5 bases. This CDR3 is built from 16 residues. From germline, CDR1 is MGHRA and CDR2 YSYEKL. The ends were cut back, 0 bases at V and 5 bases at J, with 16 bases in the middle.

This chain uses TRBV2 with TRBJ2-2; weak D call: TRBD2 (5 bases). CDR3 length: 14 residues. Trimming stripped 0 bases from V and 6 bases from J, with 8 bases between. Germline loops: CDR1 SNHLY, CDR2 FYNNEI. The CDR3 region is CASSEAGEAGELFF. The CDR3 nucleotides are TGTGCCAGCAGTGAAGCGGGAGAGGCCGGGGAGCTGTTTTTT. The variable domain in full, completed from reference TRBV2 and TRBJ2-2, reads EPEVTQTPSHQVTQMGQEVILRCVPISNHLYFYWYRQILGQKVEFLVSFYNNEISEKSEIFDDQFSVERPDGSNFTLKIRSTKLEDSAMYFCASSEAGEAGELFFGEGSRLTVL.

This clonotype showed up just once. This rearrangement joins TRBV4-1 to TRBJ2-3, with D tentatively TRBD1 or TRBD2 (5 bases each). The CDR3 extends over 18 amino acids. Germline V gene data show CDR1 as MGHRA and CDR2 as YSYEKL. Deletions cut 1 base from V and 0 bases from J, with 17 bases between. The CDR3 loop is CASSQGGPTLTSTDTQYF. The CDR3 DNA sequence: TGCGCCAGCAGCCAAGGGGGACCGACCCTTACTAGCACAGATACGCAGTATTTT.

The chain is built from TRBV2 and TRBJ2-1; 8 positions agree with TRBD2. V gave up 0 bases and J gave up 8 bases; unmatched junction bases: 6. CDR3 length equals 15 residues. Looked up from germline, CDR1 is SNHLY and CDR2 is FYNNEI. The CDR3 DNA reads as TGTGCCAGCAGTGAAGCGGGACTAGGTATGGATGAGCAGTTCTTC. Its protein is CASSEAGLGMDEQFF.

There are a few counts of this clonotype. The V and J genes are TRBV6-1 and TRBJ1-1; 7 bases line up with TRBD1. The CDR3 is made up of 16 amino acids. After removal of 5 bases from V and 0 bases from J, the junction contained 9 bases not matched to a gene. Germline-derived CDR1 and CDR2 are MNHNS and SASEGT. For the CDR3, the DNA is TGTGCCAGCAGTAAGACAGGGACCCTCATGAACACTGAAGCTTTCTTT. It encodes CASSKTGTLMNTEAFF.

The V call is TRBV20-1, the J call TRBJ1-3; D ambiguous. The germline CDR1 and CDR2 sequences are DFQATT and SNEGSKA (reference sequence). This CDR3 spans 14 amino acids. V lost 6 bases and J lost 7, with 19 bases in between. DNA of the CDR3: TGCAGTGCCTCCGGCGGGCGGGGAAAGAACACCATATATTTT. Encoded protein: CSASGGRGKNTIYF.

In its sample, this clonotype was seen once. The chain is built from TRBV5-1 and TRBJ2-6; D is undetermined. Trimming shortened V by 0 bases and J by 0 bases, and 13 bases separated the two germline ends. The CDR3 spans 18 residues. Looked up from germline, CDR1 is SGHRS and CDR2 is YFSETQ. The CDR3 DNA reads TGCGCCAGCAGCTTGGAGGCCCTCTCACGCTCTGGGGCCAACGTCCTGACTTTC. Protein sequence: CASSLEALSRSGANVLTF.

J is TRBJ1-2 and V is TRBV7-6; D ambiguous. This CDR3 comprises 13 residues. CDR1 and CDR2 from the germline V gene are SGHVS and FNYEAQ. V lost 10 bases to trimming and J lost 7 bases, with 19 bases between them. Here the CDR3 DNA reads TGTGCCACCTCCCTGGGGTCCGGGGTTGGCTACACCTTC. Translating gives CATSLGSGVGYTF.

The chain joins TRBV6-1 to TRBJ1-1; 10 bases map to TRBD1. V was clipped by 9 bases and J by 1 base; unmatched bases: 5. The CDR3 extends over 14 amino acids. CDR1 and CDR2 (germline): MNHNS, SASEGT. CDR3 sequence: CASHRDRGNTEAFF. CDR3 DNA: TGTGCCAGTCACCGGGACAGGGGGAACACTGAAGCTTTCTTT.

This clonotype was seen just once. The J gene is TRBJ1-1, the V gene TRBV6-5; the D gene is possibly TRBD1 (5 bases). Deletions cut 0 bases from V and 3 bases from J, with 17 bases between. This CDR3 is built from 17 residues. Germline values: CDR1 MNHEY, CDR2 SVGAGI. CDR3 in DNA: TGTGCCAGCAGTTACTCGGGCCGCGGGGGGGTGGACACTGAAGCTTTCTTT. It translates to CASSYSGRGGVDTEAFF.